Following are 6 T cell receptor beta chains from one sample sequenced in a study of cytomegalovirus exposure and HLA in healthy donors. Vbeta (60) and Jbeta (13) primers were used in the PCR. Method: immunoSEQ multiplex PCR; TCRdb's copy keeps in-frame clones and lacks some. Here the sample spans approximately 140,000 clones, less than 85% being singletons. Specimen: PBMCs. Every receptor here comes from a man aged 45-60 years in good health and CMV-seropositive.

The chain's CDR3 is CATSRGTNYGYTF. The CDR3 nucleotides read TGTGCCACCTCCCGAGGGACTAACTATGGCTACACCTTC. The rearrangement joins TRBV5-5 to TRBJ1-2; D gene ambiguous. Germline V gene lookup returns CDR1 SGHKS and CDR2 YYEKEE (reference sequence). Trimming pared 9 bases from V and 0 bases from J, leaving 12 bases between. The CDR3 totals 13 residues.

This chain links TRBV21-1 with TRBJ2-6; the table's D call TRBD2 went unverified against the DNA. TRBV21-1 is marked as a pseudogene. The CDR3 has 19 residues. The CDR3 DNA reads as TGTGCCAGCAGCCCCGCACACGGGGGGCTCGATTCTGGGGCCAACGTCCTGACTTTC. Amino acids: CASSPAHGGLDSGANVLTF.

The genes are TRBV5-1 and TRBJ2-2; D perhaps matches TRBD2 (6 bases). Per the germline V gene, CDR1 is SGHRS and CDR2 is YFSETQ. Trimming removed 2 bases from V and 5 bases from J, with 7 bases in between. The CDR3 extends over 13 amino acids. This CDR3 is CASSFSGTGELFF. Here the CDR3 DNA reads TGCGCCAGCAGCTTTAGCGGAACCGGGGAGCTGTTTTTT.

The chain joins TRBV28 to TRBJ2-4, with no clear D. Deletions cut 6 bases from V and 0 bases from J, with 9 bases between. In germline, CDR1 is MDHEN, CDR2 SYDVKM. The CDR3 spans 14 residues. CDR3 loop: CASRKRLAKNIQYF. The CDR3 DNA sequence: TGTGCCAGCAGAAAAAGACTAGCCAAAAACATTCAGTACTTC.

CDR3 amino acids: CASSPGQGVSYNEQFF. DNA of the CDR3: TGTGCCAGCAGCCCAGGACAGGGGGTCAGCTACAATGAGCAGTTCTTC. V is TRBV5-6 and J is TRBJ2-1; 10 nucleotides line up with TRBD1. CDR1 is SGHDT and CDR2 is YYEEEE in the germline V gene. There are 16 residues in the CDR3. With V trimmed by 4 bases and J by 3 bases, 7 bases remained unmatched.

This chain links TRBV11-2 with TRBJ1-2; possibly TRBD1 for D (5 bases). Germline V gene sequence: CDR1 SGHAT, CDR2 FQNNGV. V was trimmed by 5 bases and J by 3 bases, leaving 16 bases between them. The length of the CDR3 is 15 residues. The CDR3 nucleotides are TGTGCCAGCAGCCAGGATGGGGGGGGGTACTATGGCTACACCTTC. It codes for CASSQDGGGYYGYTF. Looking up the rest from reference TRBV11-2 and TRBJ1-2 gives the full variable domain: EAGVAQSPRYKIIEKRQSVAFWCNPISGHATLYWYQQILGQGPKLLIQFQNNGVVDDSQLPKDRFSAERLKGVDSTLKIQPAKLEDSAVYLCASSQDGGGYYGYTFGSGTRLTVV.